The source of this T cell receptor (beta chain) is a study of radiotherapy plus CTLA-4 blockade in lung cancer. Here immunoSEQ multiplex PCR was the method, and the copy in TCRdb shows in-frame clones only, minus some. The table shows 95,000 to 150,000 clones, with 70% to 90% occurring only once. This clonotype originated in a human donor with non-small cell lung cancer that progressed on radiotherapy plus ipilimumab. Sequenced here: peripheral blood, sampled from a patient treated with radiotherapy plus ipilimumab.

The CDR3 bases are TGTGCCAGCAACGACCCTCATCTCAATGAGCAGTTCTTC. Residues: CASNDPHLNEQFF. V gene TRBV7-9 combines with J gene TRBJ2-1; D gene unclear. Deletions cut 7 bases from V and 6 bases from J, with 13 bases between. The CDR3 length is 13 residues. CDR1 is SEHNR and CDR2 is FQNEAQ in the germline V gene (reference sequence). The whole variable domain, filled in from reference TRBV7-9 and TRBJ2-1, reads DTGVSQNPRHKITKRGQNVTFRCDPISEHNRLYWYRQTLGQGPEFLTYFQNEAQLEKSRLLSDRFSAERPKGSFSTLEIQRTEQGDSAMYLCASNDPHLNEQFFGPGTRLTVL.